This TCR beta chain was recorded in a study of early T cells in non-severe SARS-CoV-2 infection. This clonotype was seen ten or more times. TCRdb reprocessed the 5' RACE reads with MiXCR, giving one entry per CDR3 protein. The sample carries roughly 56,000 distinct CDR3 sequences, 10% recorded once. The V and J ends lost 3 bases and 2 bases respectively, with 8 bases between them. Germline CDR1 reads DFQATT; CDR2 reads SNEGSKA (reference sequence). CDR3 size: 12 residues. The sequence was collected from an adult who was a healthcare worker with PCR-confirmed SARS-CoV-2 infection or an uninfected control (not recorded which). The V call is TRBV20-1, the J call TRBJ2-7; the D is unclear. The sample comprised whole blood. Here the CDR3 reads CSASVGPYEQYF. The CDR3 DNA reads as TGCAGTGCTAGTGTGGGCCCCTACGAGCAGTACTTC.